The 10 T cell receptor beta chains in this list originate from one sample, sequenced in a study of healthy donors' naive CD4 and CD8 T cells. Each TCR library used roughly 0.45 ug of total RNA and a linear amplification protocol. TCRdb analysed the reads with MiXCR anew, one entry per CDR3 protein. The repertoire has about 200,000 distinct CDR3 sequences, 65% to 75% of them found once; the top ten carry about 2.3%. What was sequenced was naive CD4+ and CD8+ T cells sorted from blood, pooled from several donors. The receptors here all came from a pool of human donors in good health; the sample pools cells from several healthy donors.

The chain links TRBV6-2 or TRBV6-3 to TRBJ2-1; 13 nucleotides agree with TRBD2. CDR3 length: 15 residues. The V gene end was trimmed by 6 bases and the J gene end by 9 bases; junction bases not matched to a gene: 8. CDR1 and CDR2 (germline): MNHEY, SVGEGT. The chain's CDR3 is CASSMTSGRSGEQFF. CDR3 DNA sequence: TGTGCCAGCAGCATGACTAGCGGGAGGTCTGGTGAGCAGTTCTTC.

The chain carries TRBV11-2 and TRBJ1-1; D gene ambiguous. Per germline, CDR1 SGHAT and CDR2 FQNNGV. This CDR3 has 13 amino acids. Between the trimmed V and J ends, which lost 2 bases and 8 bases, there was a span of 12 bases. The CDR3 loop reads CASSLLGSPEAFF. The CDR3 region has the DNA TGTGCCAGCAGCTTACTTGGGTCTCCCGAAGCTTTCTTT.

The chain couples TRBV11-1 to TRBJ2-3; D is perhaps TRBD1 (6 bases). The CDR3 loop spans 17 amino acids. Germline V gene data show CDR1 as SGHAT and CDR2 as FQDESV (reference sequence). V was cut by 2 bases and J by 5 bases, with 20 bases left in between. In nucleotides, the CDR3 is TGTGCCAGCAGCTTACAACAGGTCAGGGGAGTTGGAGATACGCAGTATTTT. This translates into CASSLQQVRGVGDTQYF.

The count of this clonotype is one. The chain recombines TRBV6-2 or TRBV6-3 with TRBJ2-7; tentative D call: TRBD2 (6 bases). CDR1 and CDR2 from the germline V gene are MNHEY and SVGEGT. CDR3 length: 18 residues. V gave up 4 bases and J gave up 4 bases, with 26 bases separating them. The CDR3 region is CASSWSLRVAGPTYEQYF. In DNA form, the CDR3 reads TGTGCCAGCAGTTGGTCCCTCCGTGTTGCGGGGCCCACTTACGAGCAGTACTTC.

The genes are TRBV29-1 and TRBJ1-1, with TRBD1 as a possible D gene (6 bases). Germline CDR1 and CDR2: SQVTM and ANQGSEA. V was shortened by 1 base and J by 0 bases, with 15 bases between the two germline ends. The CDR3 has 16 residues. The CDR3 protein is CSVEGFLGGMNTEAFF. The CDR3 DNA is TGCAGCGTTGAAGGGTTCTTAGGGGGAATGAACACTGAAGCTTTCTTT.

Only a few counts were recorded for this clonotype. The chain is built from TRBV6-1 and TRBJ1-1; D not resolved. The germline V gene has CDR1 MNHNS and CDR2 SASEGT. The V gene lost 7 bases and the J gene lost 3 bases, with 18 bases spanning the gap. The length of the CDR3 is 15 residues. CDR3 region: CASNPGRTVHTEAFF. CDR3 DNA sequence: TGTGCCAGCAACCCCGGACGGACGGTACACACTGAAGCTTTCTTT.

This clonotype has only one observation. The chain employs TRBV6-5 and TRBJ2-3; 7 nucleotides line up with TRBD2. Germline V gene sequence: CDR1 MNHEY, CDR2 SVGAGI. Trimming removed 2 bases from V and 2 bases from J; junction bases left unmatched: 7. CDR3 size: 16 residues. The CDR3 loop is CASSYAVAGHTDTQYF. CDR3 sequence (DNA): TGTGCCAGCAGTTACGCGGTAGCGGGCCACACAGATACGCAGTATTTT.

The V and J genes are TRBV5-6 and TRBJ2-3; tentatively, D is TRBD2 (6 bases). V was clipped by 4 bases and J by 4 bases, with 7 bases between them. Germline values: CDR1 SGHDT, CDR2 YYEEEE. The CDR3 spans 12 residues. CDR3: CASSRESDTQYF. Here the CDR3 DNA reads TGTGCCAGCAGCCGGGAGTCAGATACGCAGTATTTT.

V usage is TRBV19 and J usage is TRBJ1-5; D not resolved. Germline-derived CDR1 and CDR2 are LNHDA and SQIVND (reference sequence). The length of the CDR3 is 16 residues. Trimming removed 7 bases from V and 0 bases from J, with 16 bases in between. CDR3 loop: CASIPRWGNSNQPQHF. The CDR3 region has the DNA TGTGCCAGTATCCCCCGTTGGGGAAATAGCAATCAGCCCCAGCATTTT.

DNA for the CDR3: TGTGCCAGCAGCTCCCTTCTAGCGGGAGTTGGGGAGCAGTACTTC. The encoded protein is CASSSLLAGVGEQYF. The V call is TRBV11-2, the J call TRBJ2-7; TRBD2 matches 10 bases. CDR3 length: 15 residues. In germline, CDR1 is SGHAT, CDR2 FQNNGV. V lost 4 bases and J lost 7; bases outside the gene matches: 10.